This TCR beta chain was recovered during a study of T cell responses to AZD1222 COVID-19 vaccine. Assay: immunoSEQ multiplex PCR; the TCRdb copy retains only in-frame clones and omits some. The table lists 150,000 or so clones, approximately 92% of them singletons. The sequenced sample was peripheral blood, obtained on day 0 of AZD1222 vaccination. The source of this sequence is an adult in good health.

CDR3: CASSIPGQSYEQYF. CDR3 DNA: TGTGCCAGTAGTATACCGGGACAGTCCTACGAGCAGTACTTC. The gene calls are TRBV19 and TRBJ2-7; 7 bases match TRBD1. Trimming at V came to 2 bases and at J to 1 base, leaving 2 bases not matched to a gene. Germline CDR1 and CDR2: LNHDA and SQIVND (reference sequence). The CDR3 length is 14 residues.